A selection of T cell receptor beta chains follows, all from one sample in a study of T cell responses to AZD1222 COVID-19 vaccine. Here immunoSEQ multiplex PCR was the method, and the copy in TCRdb shows in-frame clones only, minus some. The sample comprises 100,000 to 150,000 clones, over 85% of which are singletons, and around 5.4% rests with the top ten. The sequenced sample was peripheral blood, obtained on day 0 of AZD1222 vaccination. These receptors were collected from an adult in good health. Both conserved end residues are part of each CDR3. The D gene is left open where the match is weak. The size field is filled for only some rows; it gives once, few, many or a size class.

TGCGCCAGCAGACCTAATCCCGGGACAGATAATTCACCCCTCCACTTT	CASRPNPGTDNSPLHF	TRBV4-1	TRBJ1-6	once	TRBD1
TGTGCCAGCCATAGTACCGACAGGGGCCTCCATACGCAGTATTTT	CASHSTDRGLHTQYF	TRBV28	TRBJ2-3	once	TRBD1
TGTGCCAGCAGCTCCCAGGGGGAAAAACTGTTTTTT	CASSSQGEKLFF	TRBV7-9	TRBJ1-4	once	NA
TGTGCTAGTGGTTTGGGGAGGGGCTCATGGGAGCCCCAGCATTTT	CASGLGRGSWEPQHF	TRBV12-5	TRBJ1-5	NA	NA
TGCGCCAGCAGCCTCCATGGGACAGGGGTGGATGAGCAGTTCTTC	CASSLHGTGVDEQFF	TRBV5-1	TRBJ2-1	few	TRBD1
TGTGCCAGCAGCTTCGCCAGGCCGGGGGACGAGCAGTACTTC	CASSFARPGDEQYF	TRBV5-8	TRBJ2-7	NA	NA
TGTGCCAGCAGCAAAAGCGGGACAGGGGATGGCTACACCTTC	CASSKSGTGDGYTF	TRBV7-9	TRBJ1-2	NA	TRBD1
TGCGCCAGCAGCCTTCAACTAGCGGGAGGAACCACGAACACCGGGGAGCTGTTTTTT	CASSLQLAGGTTNTGELFF	TRBV5-1	TRBJ2-2	NA	TRBD2
TGTGCCAGCAGCCAATTAGGGGCCCCTCAAGAGACCCAGTACTTC	CASSQLGAPQETQYF	TRBV3-1/TRBV3-2	TRBJ2-5	NA	NA
TGTGCCACCAGCTTCCTGGCTCCGGCCCTTGGGGGCTACACCTTC	CATSFLAPALGGYTF	TRBV15	TRBJ1-2	once	NA
TGTGCCAGCAGTGAATCCCAGTCCTATGGCTACACCTTC	CASSESQSYGYTF	TRBV6-1	TRBJ1-2	NA	NA
TGTGCCAGTAAGAAGCGGGGGGGCCAAGAGCAGTTCTTC	CASKKRGGQEQFF	TRBV19	TRBJ2-1	NA	TRBD2
TGTGCCAGCAGTCGAGTCGACAGGGACGAGCAGTACTTC	CASSRVDRDEQYF	TRBV12-3/TRBV12-4	TRBJ2-7	NA	TRBD1
TGTGCCAGCAGGGGGAGTGGGACAGATACGCAGTATTTT	CASRGSGTDTQYF	TRBV27	TRBJ2-3	NA	NA
TGTGCCAGCAGCTTTCGACCCAATGAGCAGTTCTTC	CASSFRPNEQFF	TRBV7-9	TRBJ2-1	NA	NA